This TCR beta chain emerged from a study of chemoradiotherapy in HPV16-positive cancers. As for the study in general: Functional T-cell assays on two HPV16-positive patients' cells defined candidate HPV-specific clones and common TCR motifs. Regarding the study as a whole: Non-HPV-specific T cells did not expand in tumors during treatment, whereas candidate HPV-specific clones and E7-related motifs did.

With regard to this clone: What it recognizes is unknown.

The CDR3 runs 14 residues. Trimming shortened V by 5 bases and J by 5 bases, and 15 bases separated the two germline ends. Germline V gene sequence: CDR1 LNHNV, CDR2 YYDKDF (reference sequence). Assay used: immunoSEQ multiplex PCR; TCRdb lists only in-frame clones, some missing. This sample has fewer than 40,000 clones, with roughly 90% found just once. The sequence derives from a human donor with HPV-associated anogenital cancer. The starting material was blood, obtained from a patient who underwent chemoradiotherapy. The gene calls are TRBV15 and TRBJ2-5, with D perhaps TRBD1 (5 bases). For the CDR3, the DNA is TGTGCCACCAGCGAAGCCAGGGTTCGTGAGACCCAGTACTTC. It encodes CATSEARVRETQYF. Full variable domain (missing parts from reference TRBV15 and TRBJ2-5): DAMVIQNPRYQVTQFGKPVTLSCSQTLNHNVMYWYQQKSSQAPKLLFHYYDKDFNNEADTPDNFQSRRPNTSFCFLDIRSPGLGDTAMYLCATSEARVRETQYFGPGTRLLVL.